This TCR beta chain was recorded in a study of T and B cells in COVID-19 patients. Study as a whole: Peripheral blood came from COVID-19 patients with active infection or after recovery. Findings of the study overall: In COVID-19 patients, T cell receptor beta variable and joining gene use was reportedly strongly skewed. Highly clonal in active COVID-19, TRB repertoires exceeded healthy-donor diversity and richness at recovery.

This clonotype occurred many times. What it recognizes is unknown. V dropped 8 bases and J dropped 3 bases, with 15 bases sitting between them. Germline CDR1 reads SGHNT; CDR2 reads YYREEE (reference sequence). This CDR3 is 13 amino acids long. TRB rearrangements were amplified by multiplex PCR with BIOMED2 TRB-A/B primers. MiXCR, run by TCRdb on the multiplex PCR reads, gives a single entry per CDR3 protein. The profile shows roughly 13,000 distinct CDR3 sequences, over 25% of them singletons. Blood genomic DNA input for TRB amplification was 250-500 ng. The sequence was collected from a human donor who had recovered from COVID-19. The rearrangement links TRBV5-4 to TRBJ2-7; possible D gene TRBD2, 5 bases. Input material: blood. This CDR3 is CASGNGNGYEQYF. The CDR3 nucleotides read TGTGCCAGTGGCAACGGGAACGGCTACGAGCAGTACTTC.